This TCR beta chain is from a study of regulatory T cells in long-lasting Graves disease. This clonotype was observed many times. The V gene lost 8 bases and the J gene lost 3 bases, with 20 bases spanning the gap. The CDR3 runs to 15 residues. Germline V gene lookup returns CDR1 MNHNS and CDR2 SASEGT. iRepertoire HTBI primers and Arm-PCR of CDR3 regions built TCR beta libraries. One entry per CDR3 protein, called by TCRdb with MiXCR from the multiplex PCR reads. The sample has hundreds of thousands of distinct CDR3 sequences, 13% seen once. The time point was: newly diagnosed GD, antithyroid drugs for less than 3 months. The TCR library was made from RNA that had been extracted from PBMCs in TRIzol. These data are also associated with another study on T cells in Graves' hyperthyroidism and ophthalmopathy.

The clonotype originates from a man aged 25 to 40 with Graves disease. The chain uses TRBV6-1 and TRBJ2-7, with a possible D match to TRBD1 (6 bases). This specimen consisted of peripheral blood mononuclear cells (PBMCs), obtained at new diagnosis, from a patient treated with antithyroid drugs. DNA for the CDR3: TGTGCCAGCGGGCGCGCCGGGACATTTAACTACGAGCAGTACTTC. Its protein product is CASGRAGTFNYEQYF.